This T cell receptor beta chain was recorded in a study of a mutant IDH1 vaccine in newly diagnosed glioma. Study summary: Beginning 4-6 weeks after radiotherapy alone, or with temozolomide cycles, vaccination took place. Patients' prior therapy spanned radiotherapy, temozolomide, or both; most underwent both.

The time point was: week 23, last vaccination. With topical imiquimod, each dose of the vaccine consisted of 300 ug of mutant IDH1 20-mer peptide. Study-level findings and limits: It seemed that pseudoprogression was not linked to changes in the top peripheral T cell clonotypes. A vaccine-induced immune response developed in about 94% of the patients.

This CDR3 is 16 amino acids long. Losses at the gene ends were 3 bases for V and 2 bases for J; bases not matched to a gene: 2. Germline CDR1 reads KGHSH; CDR2 reads LQKENI. The table came from immunoSEQ multiplex PCR; TCRdb's copy has only in-frame clones and leaves some out. The sample includes approximately 82,000 clones, approximately 85% seen only once; the top ten take around 0.77%. As regards this clone: Its antigen is unidentified.

The chain uses TRBV18 and TRBJ1-3, with 12 bases that match TRBD1. The sample in question was PBMCs, obtained from a glioma patient whose treatment included an IDH1 peptide vaccine. The sequence was obtained from a woman aged 50 to 65 with glioma. The DNA for the CDR3 is TGTGCCAGCTCACCGGGACAGGGGGCCGCTGGAAACACCATATATTTT. Encoded protein: CASSPGQGAAGNTIYF.